This T cell receptor beta chain was profiled in a study of T cells in Graves' hyperthyroidism and ophthalmopathy (dated by TCRdb to between 2018 and 2020). The study in broad terms: To identify TCR V-J signatures that set the groups apart, the researchers used a discovery cohort of more than 95 patients, made up of 43 with Graves' ophthalmopathy and 55 to 65 with stable Graves' hyperthyroidism. The paper reports TCR Vbeta CDR3 sequencing of approximately 140 peripheral blood samples: some 44 ophthalmopathy, fewer than 85 hyperthyroidism and approximately 17 progressor patients. The roughly 100 discovery patients were randomly split 7:3 into training and test sets. After blood sampling, hyperthyroidism patients were treated with methimazole at a starting dose of 30 mg daily, and ophthalmopathy patients were treated with high-dose intravenous methylprednisolone. Thyroid tissue and blood T-cell repertoires from six Graves' hyperthyroidism patients were also compared in the study. Prospective prediction of ophthalmopathy was tested in an independent validation cohort consisting of under 20 hyperthyroidism patients and 15 or so patients who later progressed to ophthalmopathy.

The TCR beta CDR3 regions were amplified from the RNA transcripts. For the first round of RT-PCR on the TCR CDR3, the HTBI primer set was used together with the Qiagen OneStep RT-PCR kit. Libraries were constructed in a second round of multiplex PCR, after which size selection and purification were carried out. Paired-end sequencing of the libraries was performed with 100 bp reads on an Illumina HiSeq2000. In the authors' own workflow: SOAPnuke was used to process the raw data, removing reads that contained adapters or uncalled bases, had a mean Phred below 15, or lacked an exact match to the constant primer or identifier. COPE v1.2.5 was used to merge the high-quality paired reads, and each unique nucleotide sequence was defined as a clonotype. MiTCR v1.1 was used to align the clonotypes against IMGT TRBV, TRBD and TRBJ reference segments. Analysis was restricted to V-J combinations with a frequency above 0.0001, which covered 99.2% of repertoires. The TCS score was defined as the ratio of F50 (clonal expansion) to E x V (chaos), calculated using BLOSUM62-based TCRdist between CDR3 peptides within each V-J. Welch's t-statistics and random forest reduced roughly 540 V-J features to around 14, which were used in a naive Bayes classifier (R e1071). Thyroid-blood repertoire similarity was quantified with the Morisita-Horn index. The raw public data were reprocessed by TCRdb itself: fastp quality trimming at Q25, MiXCR clonotype calling, in-frame beta chains only. Records with the same CDR3 protein are collapsed into one entry carrying the most frequent genes and DNA. Here the V and J calls rest on TCRdb's processing, not on the authors' analysis. The sample table lists approximately 100,000 distinct CDR3 sequences, 35% to 45% of them with a count of one. The ten largest make up roughly 10% of the sample.

Here V drops 9 bases and J drops 11 bases, and the junction holds 14 bases not matched to any gene. Both ends counted, the CDR3 spans 13 residues. CDR3 DNA only is kept here, 39 bases in frame from base 1. The CDR1 and CDR2 encoded by the germline V gene are ENHRY and SYGVKD. A patient counted as having stable Graves' hyperthyroidism if no progression to ophthalmopathy occurred over 18 months of follow-up. Hyperthyroidism patients were newly diagnosed, with disease duration under 2 months, and aged 18 to 65 years. Any patient with an uncontrolled infection, another autoimmune disease, pregnancy or lactation was excluded. Diagnoses were established on the basis of clinical symptoms, serum thyroxine and TRAb, thyroid ultrasound, and orbital computed tomography. Total RNA was extracted with Trizol reagent, and quality was checked on an Agilent 2100 Bioanalyzer. General study outcomes and caveats: A 13 V-J signature model separated ophthalmopathy from stable hyperthyroidism, with around 90% sensitivity and around 84% specificity in cross-validation and 80%/75% in testing. Blood samples also contained most of the expanded thyroid clonotypes (frequency above 0.001), which suggests that blood repertoires may reflect thyroid immune responses. In validation, progression to ophthalmopathy was predicted by the model with 70% to 71% sensitivity and nearly 75% specificity, a median of about 6.8 months before onset. Sample size was not statistically predetermined, and blinding of investigators to group allocation was not performed.

As regards this clonotype: Its target antigen remains unknown. The final CDR3 position lacks the conserved phenylalanine or tryptophan, pointing to a likely read error.

The chain is made from TRBV10-3 and TRBJ2-3; 7 nucleotides in the junction match TRBD2. The sequence derives from a woman aged 25-40 years with Graves' hyperthyroidism. The specimen sequenced was peripheral blood or thyroid tissue (not recorded which). The CDR3 protein: CAISSGYSYEQYS. The sequence in DNA is TGTGCCATTTCTAGCGGTTATTCCTACGAGCAGTATTCT.